The rows below give T cell receptor beta chains drawn from one sample of a study of T cells in Graves' hyperthyroidism and ophthalmopathy. TCRdb used MiXCR to reprocess the multiplex PCR reads, holding one entry per CDR3 protein. The sample records 500,000 to 600,000 distinct CDR3 sequences, 16% being singletons. Sequenced sample: blood. These receptors originate from a woman in her late teens or twenties with Graves' hyperthyroidism. Both conserved end residues are part of each CDR3. D genes are given only for firm matches. A clone size is listed for some rows: how often the clone was seen (once, few, many), or a class if it is expanded.

v_call	j_call	d_call	clone_size	cdr3_nt	cdr3_aa
TRBV7-2	TRBJ2-7	.	many	TGTGCCAGCAGCCGGGACGCAGGATCCTACGAGCAGTACTTC	CASSRDAGSYEQYF
TRBV2	TRBJ1-3	.	few	TGTGCCAGCAGTGAAGGCAGGGGAGTCGGCACCATATATTTT	CASSEGRGVGTIYF
TRBV29-1	TRBJ1-1	.	.	TGCAGCGCCCGGGACACCCCTGAGGCTTTCTTT	CSARDTPEAFF
TRBV20-1	TRBJ1-1	.	many	TGCAGTGCTAGGAGAGTGAACAGGTTGAACACTGAAGCTTTCTTT	CSARRVNRLNTEAFF
TRBV6-2/TRBV6-3	TRBJ2-2	.	.	TGTGCCAGCAGGCCCCCGGGACACGACACCGGGGAGCTGTTTTTT	CASRPPGHDTGELFF
TRBV6-1	TRBJ1-5	.	many	TGTGCCAGCAGTGTTAGAGACAGCTATAGCAATCAGCCCCAGCATTTT	CASSVRDSYSNQPQHF
TRBV29-1	TRBJ2-1	TRBD2	.	TGCAGCGTTGAAGGGACTAGCGCCAATGAGCAGTTCTTC	CSVEGTSANEQFF
TRBV11-2	TRBJ2-5	TRBD2	.	TGTGCCAGCAGCTTAGGGGGCGGGGGGCCAGAGACCCAGTACTTC	CASSLGGGGPETQYF
TRBV3-1	TRBJ2-3	.	many	TGTGCCAGCAGCCCCCTACTAGCAGAGTCGACAGATACGCAGTATTTT	CASSPLLAESTDTQYF
TRBV20-1	TRBJ2-1	TRBD2	many	TGCAGTGCTAGAGCGGGGGGGGGCGTGGAGCAGTTCTTC	CSARAGGGVEQFF
TRBV5-1	TRBJ1-5	.	.	TGCGCCAGCAACAATAATCAGCCCCAGCATTTT	CASNNNQPQHF
TRBV11-3	TRBJ2-3	TRBD2	many	TGTGCCAGCAGCTCAGGGACTAGCCTGCGAACAGATACGCAGTATTTT	CASSSGTSLRTDTQYF
TRBV3-1	TRBJ2-1	TRBD2	many	TGTGCCAGCAGTCCCGGGACTAGCGCGGACAATGAGCAGTTCTTC	CASSPGTSADNEQFF
TRBV14	TRBJ1-4	.	few	TGTGCCAGCAGCCAAACTAACAGGGCTAATGAAAAACTGTTTTTT	CASSQTNRANEKLFF
TRBV12-3/TRBV12-4	TRBJ2-3	TRBD2	many	TGTGCCAGCAGTAGCAGCCCGGGACTAGCGGGGGTACAATCTAGCACAGATACGCAGTATTTT	CASSSSPGLAGVQSSTDTQYF
TRBV19	TRBJ2-7	.	.	TGTGCCAGTAGTACCCTTGTGAGAGGCTACGAGCAGTACTTC	CASSTLVRGYEQYF
TRBV6-7	TRBJ2-3	.	.	TGTGCCAGCAGCCTGTCCCGTCTCGAAGGGGCAGATACGCAGTATTTT	CASSLSRLEGADTQYF
TRBV6-1	TRBJ1-4	.	.	TGTGCCAGCAGTGGTTCCGGGACGAACGGTGAAAAACTGTTTTTT	CASSGSGTNGEKLFF
TRBV6-1	TRBJ2-4	.	few	TGTGCCAGCAGTGAAGTGGCCGAAAACATTCAGTACTTC	CASSEVAENIQYF
TRBV5-1	TRBJ2-3	.	few	TGCGCCAGCAAGGGCCAATTGGCAACGAGCACAGATACGCAGTATTTT	CASKGQLATSTDTQYF
TRBV12-3/TRBV12-4	TRBJ1-4	.	many	TGTGCCAGCAGTTTAACTGTGGTTTCTAATGAAAAACTGTTTTTT	CASSLTVVSNEKLFF
TRBV20-1	TRBJ2-7	.	.	TGCAGTGCTAGAGATAGGGAGCGGGCCTACGAGCAGTACTTC	CSARDRERAYEQYF
TRBV6-1	TRBJ2-7	.	few	TGTGCCAGCAGTCCTGAGGCAGGCCGGGGGAGCGAGCAGTACTTC	CASSPEAGRGSEQYF
TRBV12-3/TRBV12-4	TRBJ2-1	TRBD2	.	TGTGCCAGCAGTTTTCCTTTAGCGGGAGTTGCCAATGAGCAGTTCTTC	CASSFPLAGVANEQFF
TRBV6-1	TRBJ2-1	TRBD1	few	TGTGCCAGCAGGCCCGACAGGGGCAATGAGCAGTTCTTC	CASRPDRGNEQFF
TRBV11-2	TRBJ2-1	TRBD2	.	TGTGCCAGCAGCCCCGGACTAGTTCCCTCCAATGAGCAGTTCTTC	CASSPGLVPSNEQFF
TRBV4-1	TRBJ2-1	TRBD1	.	TGCGCCAGCAGCCTGACAGGGGTCGGTGAGCAGTTCTTC	CASSLTGVGEQFF
TRBV12-3/TRBV12-4	TRBJ1-1	TRBD1	many	TGTGCCAGCAGTTTCAGACAGGGCACTGAAGCTTTCTTT	CASSFRQGTEAFF
TRBV7-2	TRBJ2-3	TRBD1	many	TGTGCCAGCAGCCAACAGGGGTCCACAGATACGCAGTATTTT	CASSQQGSTDTQYF
TRBV12-3/TRBV12-4	TRBJ2-5	TRBD2	.	TGTGCCAGCAGTTCCCGCGGGGGGCCTGAGACCCAGTACTTC	CASSSRGGPETQYF
TRBV25-1	TRBJ2-5	TRBD2	few	TGTGCCAGCACGCCCTGGGGCGGGAGACAAGAGACCCAGTACTTC	CASTPWGGRQETQYF
TRBV29-1	TRBJ2-2	TRBD2	many	TGCAGCGCCTGGACTAGCGGGACATCCGGGGAGCTGTTTTTT	CSAWTSGTSGELFF
TRBV27	TRBJ2-3	.	.	TGTGCCAGCAGCCAACCATGGGGTTTGCTAAGGAATACGCAGTATTTT	CASSQPWGLLRNTQYF
TRBV6-1	TRBJ2-7	.	few	TGTGCCAGCAGACTGAACTCAGGCACTACCTACGAGCAGTACTTC	CASRLNSGTTYEQYF
TRBV11-3	TRBJ2-1	TRBD2	.	TGTGCCAGCAGCCCTAGCGGAAAGAGCTCCTACAATGAGCAGTTCTTC	CASSPSGKSSYNEQFF
TRBV10-3	TRBJ2-5	.	few	TGTGCCATCAGTGAGGGGGCGGACCGCGAGACCCAGTACTTC	CAISEGADRETQYF
TRBV6-1	TRBJ2-5	.	.	TGTGCCAGCAGTCCCCTCTTGGGTCGAGAGACCCAGTACTTC	CASSPLLGRETQYF
TRBV30	TRBJ2-1	TRBD2	few	TGTGCCTGGAGCCAACACCCGGGAGGGATAAATGAGCAGTTCTTC	CAWSQHPGGINEQFF
TRBV20-1	TRBJ1-2	TRBD1	many	TGCAGTGCCTACAGGGGCAACCATGGCTACACCTTC	CSAYRGNHGYTF
TRBV6-1	TRBJ1-6	.	few	TGTGCCAGCAGTCCCCTAAGCCCGACAGGTAGTTCACCCCTCCACTTT	CASSPLSPTGSSPLHF
TRBV7-2	TRBJ1-3	.	many	TGTGCCAGCAGCTTAGTACGGACACCTGAGCACACCATATATTTT	CASSLVRTPEHTIYF
TRBV7-9	TRBJ2-7	.	few	TGTGCCAGCTCACCACCCCGACTAGAACAAGCGACATCCTACGAGCAGTACTTC	CASSPPRLEQATSYEQYF
TRBV10-3	TRBJ2-3	.	many	TGTGCCACCCGAGCCCTGGTCCAAAGCACAGATACGCAGTATTTT	CATRALVQSTDTQYF
TRBV7-2	TRBJ2-3	.	many	TGTGCCAGCAGCTTAGTGCCCGTTCAAGTCGGAACAGATACGCAGTATTTT	CASSLVPVQVGTDTQYF
TRBV20-1	TRBJ2-3	.	many	TGCAGTGCTAGAGATAGGCCGTTTTGGGGCACAGATACGCAGTATTTT	CSARDRPFWGTDTQYF
TRBV2	TRBJ1-1	TRBD1	many	TGTGCCAGCAGGGGGGACAGACAGCCTGAAGCTTTCTTT	CASRGDRQPEAFF
TRBV4-2	TRBJ2-7	.	few	TGTGCCAGCAGCCCAGATGTCTACGAGCAGTACTTC	CASSPDVYEQYF